This T cell receptor (beta chain) was captured by sequencing in a study of CD8 T cells in acute hepatitis C reinfection. Time point noted: naive CD8 control sorted from an acute-time-point sample. Findings and limits, study-wide: NS3-1073 specific repertoires were highly diverse across all groups. One of thirteen outcome-independent public clonotypes used V04-02/J02-02. TRBV04 and TRBV06 were preferentially used in all groups, not explained by naive pool overrepresentation.

The CDR3 is 16 residues long. Looked up from germline, CDR1 is LNHDA and CDR2 is SQIVND (reference sequence). Trimming removed 3 bases from V and 0 bases from J, with 12 bases in between. Sequencing was performed with immunoSEQ multiplex PCR; in TCRdb, only in-frame clones are kept and a portion is missing. This sample has over 30,000 clones, with approximately 85% found just once. Worth noting for this clone: Antigen unknown.

This receptor was obtained from a woman younger than 35 who spontaneously cleared hepatitis C infection. Input material: naive CD8+ T cells from PBMCs. The gene calls are TRBV19 and TRBJ1-5; D not certain. The CDR3 region has the DNA TGTGCCAGTAGTATTCGGACGGAGTATAGCAATCAGCCCCAGCATTTT. Translating gives CASSIRTEYSNQPQHF.